This is a list of T cell receptor beta chains from one sample in a study of CD8 T cells in Susac syndrome. TCRdb re-derived calls from the immunoSEQ multiplex PCR reads in MiXCR, one entry per CDR3 protein. The sample records about 160,000 distinct CDR3 sequences, 92% being singletons. Sequencing was performed on CD4+ T cells from PBMCs. All receptors come from a human donor in good health. Each CDR3 is given with its conserved first and last residue. D genes are given only for firm matches. Not every row has a clone size; where given, it reads once, few, many or a size class.

clone_size j_call d_call v_call cdr3_aa cdr3_nt
NA TRBJ2-7 NA TRBV12-3/TRBV12-4 CASRGEGMTYEQYF TGTGCCAGCAGGGGGGAAGGGATGACCTACGAGCAGTACTTC
once TRBJ2-5 TRBD2 TRBV28 CASSSSIAGGHQETQYF TGTGCCAGCAGTTCCTCGATAGCGGGAGGCCACCAAGAGACCCAGTACTTC
NA TRBJ1-2 NA TRBV6-2/TRBV6-3 CASSHERGAAHLGYTF TGTGCCAGCAGTCACGAAAGGGGGGCCGCTCATCTAGGCTACACCTTC
NA TRBJ1-1 NA TRBV18 CASSPQGNQGMNTEAFF TGTGCCAGCTCACCTCAAGGCAATCAAGGTATGAACACTGAAGCTTTCTTT
NA TRBJ2-1 TRBD2 TRBV7-2 CASSLELTSGTYNEQFF TGTGCCAGCAGCTTAGAATTGACTAGCGGGACCTACAATGAGCAGTTCTTC
NA TRBJ1-4 TRBD1 TRBV2 CASSVGQGREKLFF TGTGCCAGCAGCGTTGGACAGGGTAGGGAAAAACTGTTTTTT
once TRBJ1-2 NA TRBV20-1 CSATEGSGIGGYTF TGCAGTGCTACTGAGGGCAGCGGGATCGGAGGCTACACCTTC
NA TRBJ2-7 TRBD2 TRBV29-1 CSVGGGRASEQYF TGCAGCGTTGGTGGCGGGAGGGCCTCCGAGCAGTACTTC
NA TRBJ2-1 TRBD2 TRBV5-4 CASSGGLADYNEQFF TGTGCCAGCAGCGGGGGACTAGCGGACTACAATGAGCAGTTCTTC
NA TRBJ1-1 NA TRBV6-1 CASSGRTNTEAFF TGTGCCAGCAGCGGACGGACGAACACTGAAGCTTTCTTT
NA TRBJ1-2 NA TRBV7-2 CASSLDSVYYGYTF TGTGCCAGCAGTTTAGACAGTGTCTACTATGGCTACACCTTC
NA TRBJ2-3 NA TRBV6-6 CASSQGGTTDTQYF TGTGCCAGCAGCCAGGGGGGGACCACAGATACGCAGTATTTT
NA TRBJ1-3 NA TRBV7-2 CASSSRTERNTIYF TGTGCCAGCAGCTCCCGGACGGAGAGAAACACCATATATTTT
NA TRBJ2-2 NA TRBV11-3 CASSYDATNTGELFF TGTGCCAGCAGCTACGACGCCACGAACACCGGGGAGCTGTTTTTT
NA TRBJ1-1 NA TRBV19 CASSIGRVAFF TGTGCCAGTAGTATCGGGAGGGTAGCTTTCTTT
NA TRBJ2-7 TRBD2 TRBV12-3/TRBV12-4 CASSLAGGLEQYF TGTGCCAGCAGCCTAGCGGGAGGGCTCGAACAGTACTTC
NA TRBJ1-1 NA TRBV6-6 CASSYMVGREEAFF TGTGCCAGCAGTTACATGGTAGGGAGGGAGGAAGCTTTCTTT
NA TRBJ1-2 NA TRBV20-1 CSARDYGTWDYGYTF TGCAGTGCTAGAGATTATGGCACCTGGGACTATGGCTACACCTTC
NA TRBJ1-1 NA TRBV14 CASSQDLLWYTEAFF TGTGCCAGCAGCCAAGATCTGCTATGGTACACTGAAGCTTTCTTT
NA TRBJ1-3 TRBD1 TRBV6-5 CASSYSDRAGNTIYF TGTGCCAGCAGTTACTCGGACAGGGCTGGAAACACCATATATTTT
NA TRBJ2-2 NA TRBV5-6 CASSWGGAYTGELFF TGTGCCAGCAGCTGGGGGGGCGCCTACACCGGGGAGCTGTTTTTT
NA TRBJ1-4 NA TRBV7-6 CASSLGGEANEKLFF TGTGCCAGCAGCTTAGGGGGGGAAGCTAATGAAAAACTGTTTTTT
NA TRBJ1-2 NA TRBV3-1 CASSLLDGYTF TGTGCCAGCAGCCTCCTCGATGGCTACACCTTC
few TRBJ2-5 TRBD2 TRBV7-2 CASSLARVSGRARETQYF TGTGCCAGCAGCTTAGCGCGTGTTAGCGGGAGGGCCAGGGAGACCCAGTACTTC
NA TRBJ2-7 NA TRBV3-1 CASSQNGQPEQYF TGTGCCAGCAGCCAAAACGGACAGCCGGAGCAGTACTTC
NA TRBJ1-1 NA TRBV7-2 CASSSTVNTEAFF TGTGCCAGCAGCTCGACAGTGAACACTGAAGCTTTCTTT
NA TRBJ1-5 TRBD1 TRBV28 CASSSGQADQPQHF TGTGCCAGCAGTTCAGGACAGGCCGATCAGCCCCAGCATTTT
NA TRBJ1-6 NA TRBV9 CASSEGTTYSPLHF TGTGCCAGCAGTGAGGGGACAACGTATTCACCCCTCCACTTT
NA TRBJ2-1 NA TRBV3-1 CASTRGGHEQFF TGTGCCAGCACCAGGGGGGGACATGAGCAGTTCTTC
once TRBJ2-6 NA TRBV9 CASSSPTGKGANVLTF TGTGCCAGCAGCTCCCCGACAGGCAAAGGGGCCAACGTCCTGACTTTC
NA TRBJ2-3 NA TRBV24-1 CATSDRPDTQYF TGTGCCACCAGTGACCGACCAGATACGCAGTATTTT
NA TRBJ2-3 NA TRBV6-6 CASSYSRVADTQYF TGTGCCAGCAGTTACTCGAGGGTAGCCGATACGCAGTATTTT
NA TRBJ2-7 NA TRBV28 CASSLFQGHYEQYF TGTGCCAGCAGTTTATTTCAGGGACACTACGAGCAGTACTTC
NA TRBJ1-5 NA TRBV19 CASSFGPGGGQPQHF TGTGCCAGTAGTTTCGGTCCGGGCGGGGGTCAGCCCCAGCATTTT
NA TRBJ2-3 TRBD2 TRBV28 CATYPPSGRGDTQYF TGTGCCACCTACCCTCCTAGCGGGAGGGGAGATACGCAGTATTTT
NA TRBJ2-1 NA TRBV5-1 CASSSLDGSFYNEQFF TGCGCCAGCAGCTCGCTGGACGGATCCTTTTACAATGAGCAGTTCTTC
NA TRBJ2-4 TRBD1 TRBV5-4 CASSLGGQARNIQYF TGTGCCAGCAGCCTGGGGGGACAGGCCAGAAACATTCAGTACTTC
few TRBJ1-2 NA TRBV2 CASTEGSYGYTF TGTGCCAGCACTGAGGGCAGCTATGGCTACACCTTC
few TRBJ2-3 TRBD1 TRBV9 CASSVGQGGDTQYF TGTGCCAGCAGCGTGGGACAGGGAGGCGATACGCAGTATTTT
NA TRBJ1-2 TRBD1 TRBV15 CATSTLGPGQGPTVGYGYTF TGTGCCACCAGCACTCTAGGACCGGGACAGGGGCCCACTGTAGGCTATGGCTACACCTTC
NA TRBJ1-1 NA TRBV29-1 CSVVVGGNTEAFF TGCAGCGTGGTGGTAGGGGGGAACACTGAAGCTTTCTTT
NA TRBJ2-7 TRBD1 TRBV3-1 CASSQGGTGKVWAREQYF TGTGCCAGCAGCCAAGGCGGGACAGGGAAGGTCTGGGCGCGTGAGCAGTACTTC
NA TRBJ2-2 TRBD2 TRBV20-1 CSARDAGGGSTGELFF TGCAGTGCTAGAGATGCGGGGGGTGGAAGCACCGGGGAGCTGTTTTTT
NA TRBJ1-5 NA TRBV2 CASSFTRGNQPQHF TGTGCCAGCAGTTTCACCCGGGGCAATCAGCCCCAGCATTTT
NA TRBJ1-5 NA TRBV18 CASSPEGTDQPQHF TGTGCCAGCTCACCGGAAGGTACGGATCAGCCCCAGCATTTT
NA TRBJ2-1 NA TRBV11-2 CASRGALYNEQFF TGTGCCAGCCGGGGAGCCCTCTACAATGAGCAGTTCTTC
NA TRBJ1-2 NA TRBV18 CASSPPKVTYGYTF TGTGCCAGCTCACCACCAAAGGTTACCTATGGCTACACCTTC